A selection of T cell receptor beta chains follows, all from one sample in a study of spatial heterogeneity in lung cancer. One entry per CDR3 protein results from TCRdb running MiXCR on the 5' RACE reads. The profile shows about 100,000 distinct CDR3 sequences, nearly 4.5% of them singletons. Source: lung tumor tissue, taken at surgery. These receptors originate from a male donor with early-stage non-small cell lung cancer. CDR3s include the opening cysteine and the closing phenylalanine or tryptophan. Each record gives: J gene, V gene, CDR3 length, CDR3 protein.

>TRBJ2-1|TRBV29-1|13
CSVAGDWLQEQFF
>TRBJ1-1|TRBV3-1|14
CASSYGTANTEAFF
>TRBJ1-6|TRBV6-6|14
CASKASSYNSPLHF
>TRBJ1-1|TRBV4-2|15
CASSQGTRLNTEAFF
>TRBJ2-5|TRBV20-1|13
CSAKWGTEGTQYF
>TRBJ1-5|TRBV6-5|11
CASHPSQPQHF
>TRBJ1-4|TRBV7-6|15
CASSPLVTLNEKLFF
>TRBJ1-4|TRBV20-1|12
CSARIQGGELFF
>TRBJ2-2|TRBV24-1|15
CAIGTSGTNTGELFF
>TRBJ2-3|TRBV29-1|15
CSVRRGTGGEDTQYF
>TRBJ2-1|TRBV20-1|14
CSARRAGEFTEQFF
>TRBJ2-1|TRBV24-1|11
CATSWGNEQFF
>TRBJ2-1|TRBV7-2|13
CASSLDSQNEQFF
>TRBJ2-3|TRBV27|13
CASRASGTDTQYF
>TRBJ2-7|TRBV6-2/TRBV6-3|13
CASSQMGGYEQYF
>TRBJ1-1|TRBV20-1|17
CSASFWTPTGEQTEAFF
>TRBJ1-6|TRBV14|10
CASSLSPLHF
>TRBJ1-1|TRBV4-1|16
CASSQDPRLPNTEAFF
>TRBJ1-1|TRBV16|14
CASSQSGGNTGAFF
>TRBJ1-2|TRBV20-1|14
CSARVGRVNYGYTF
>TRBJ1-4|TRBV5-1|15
CASSSGQGSSEKLFF
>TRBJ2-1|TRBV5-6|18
CASSSMLAGKSSYNEQFF
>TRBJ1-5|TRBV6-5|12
CASSSGDQPQHF
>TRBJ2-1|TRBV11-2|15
CASSLMASGSNEQFF
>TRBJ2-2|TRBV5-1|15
CASYGTGPSTGELFF
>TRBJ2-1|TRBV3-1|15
CASSLDGGRVDEQFF
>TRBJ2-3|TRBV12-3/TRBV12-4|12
CASSSGADTQYF
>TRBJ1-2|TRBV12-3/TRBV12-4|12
CASSGDNYGYTF
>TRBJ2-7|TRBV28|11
CATQRVYEQYF
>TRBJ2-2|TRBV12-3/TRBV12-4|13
CASGQGNTGELFF
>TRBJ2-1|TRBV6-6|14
CASSPGTGVGEQFF
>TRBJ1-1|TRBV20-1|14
CSALQGFANTEAFF
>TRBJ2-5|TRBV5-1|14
CASSLGPLEETQYF
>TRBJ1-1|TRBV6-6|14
CASSSHDRAAEAFF
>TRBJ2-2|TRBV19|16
CASSIRTGSVTGELFF
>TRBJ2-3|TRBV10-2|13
CATTFGVTDTQYF
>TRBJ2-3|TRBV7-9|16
CASSLARTGPTDTQYF
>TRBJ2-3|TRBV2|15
CASSEWVGSQRTQYF
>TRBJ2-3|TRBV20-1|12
CSALGLGETQYF
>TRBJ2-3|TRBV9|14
CASSVGGDADTQYF
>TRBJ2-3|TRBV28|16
CASSLFPAGGKDTQYF
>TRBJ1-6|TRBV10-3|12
CAISEVPGTLHF
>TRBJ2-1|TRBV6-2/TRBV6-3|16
CASSLTNWGLRNEQFF
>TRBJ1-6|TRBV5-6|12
CASSHRDSPLHF
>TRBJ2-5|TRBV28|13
CASGLKYQETQYF
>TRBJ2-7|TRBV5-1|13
CASGHGTPYEQYF
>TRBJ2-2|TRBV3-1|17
CASSPSGSRPYTGELFF
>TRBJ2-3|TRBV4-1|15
CASSQVTGSTDTQYF
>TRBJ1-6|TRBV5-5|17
CASSLDVWDSYNSPLHF
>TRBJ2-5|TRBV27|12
CASGGLGETQYF
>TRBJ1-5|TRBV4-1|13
CASSQGVGGPQHF
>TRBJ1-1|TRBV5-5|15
CASSPLRDRDTEAFF
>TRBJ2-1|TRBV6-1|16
CASSLTTGSVANEQFF
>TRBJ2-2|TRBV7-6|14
CASSLGRTTGELFF
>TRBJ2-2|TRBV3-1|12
CASSHLDGELFF
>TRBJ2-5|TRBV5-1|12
CASSAQVETQYF
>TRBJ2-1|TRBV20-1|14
CSAVAGGPGNEQFF
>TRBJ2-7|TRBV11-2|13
CASSLLSNYEQYF